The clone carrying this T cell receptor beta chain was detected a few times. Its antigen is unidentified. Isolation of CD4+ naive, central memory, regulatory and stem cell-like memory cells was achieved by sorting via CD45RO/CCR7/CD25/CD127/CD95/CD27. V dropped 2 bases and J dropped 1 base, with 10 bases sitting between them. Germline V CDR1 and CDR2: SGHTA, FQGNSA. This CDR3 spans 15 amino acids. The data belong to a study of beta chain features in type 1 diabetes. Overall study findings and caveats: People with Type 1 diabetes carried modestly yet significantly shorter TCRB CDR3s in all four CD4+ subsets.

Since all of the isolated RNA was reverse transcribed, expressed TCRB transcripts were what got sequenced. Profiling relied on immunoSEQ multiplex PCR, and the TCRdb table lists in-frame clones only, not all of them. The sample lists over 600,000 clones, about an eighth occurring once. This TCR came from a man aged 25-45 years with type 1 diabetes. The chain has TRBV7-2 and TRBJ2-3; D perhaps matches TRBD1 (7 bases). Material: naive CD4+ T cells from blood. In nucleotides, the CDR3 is TGTGCCAGCAGCTTATGGAGGGGGCGCACAGATACGCAGTATTTT. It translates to CASSLWRGRTDTQYF.